Listed below are T cell receptor beta chains from one sample, sequenced in a study of identical twins. MiXCR, applied by TCRdb to the 5' RACE reads, yields one record per CDR3 protein. The repertoire has roughly 1,500,000 distinct CDR3 sequences, roughly a third of them found once; the top ten carry 0.25% to 0.3%. The sequencing input was cord blood. The source of these receptors is a newborn girl in good health. The conserved cysteine and the conserved F or W are not part of the CDR3 here. Size is omitted from some rows. Given values are once, few, many or a class for expanded clones.

few	TRBV4-1	13	TRBJ2-1	ASSQGPAGYNEQF
NA	TRBV29-1	12	NA	SAGTGGSYNEQY
NA	TRBV12-3/TRBV12-4	13	TRBJ2-7	ASSLSLTSSYEQY
NA	TRBV4-2	15	TRBJ2-7	ASSHVLGAAEYNEQY
NA	TRBV28	13	TRBJ2-7	ASSATEPTNYEQY
NA	TRBV10-3	13	TRBJ2-2	AINRDYPNTGELF
few	TRBV7-9	13	TRBJ2-1	ASTYGTSGYNEQF
once	TRBV18	15	TRBJ2-1	ASSPPIGTSRARTQF
few	TRBV10-3	13	TRBJ2-7	AISGIRGPDYEQY
once	TRBV20-1	13	TRBJ1-2	SARGDRSAPYGYT
NA	TRBV19	12	TRBJ2-7	ASSDGGRKREQY
many	TRBV7-2	11	TRBJ2-5	ASSLVTPFTQY
NA	TRBV12-3/TRBV12-4	15	TRBJ2-1	ASSLVGRSPSYNEQF
NA	TRBV24-1	14	TRBJ2-1	ATSDLRVGTYNEQF
NA	TRBV28	13	TRBJ1-5	ASSFPGTGNQPQH
NA	TRBV14	20	TRBJ2-1	ASSLVFQRLAGFLSSYNEQF
NA	TRBV20-1	16	TRBJ1-2	SASLPRGGSAVGYGYT
NA	TRBV9	14	TRBJ2-1	ASSSRGGQFDNGQF
many	TRBV7-7	12	TRBJ2-5	ASSLGPYQETQY
NA	TRBV5-1	11	TRBJ2-1	ASRDSGDNEQF
few	TRBV2	13	TRBJ1-2	ASSAGHRLNYGYT
few	TRBV5-5	10	TRBJ1-6	ASRGHNSPLH
NA	TRBV11-2	13	TRBJ2-5	ASSLVSSGSNEQY
few	TRBV28	14	TRBJ2-2	ASTQYATGNTGELF
NA	TRBV5-1	14	TRBJ2-1	ASSFGGGPSYNEQF
NA	TRBV6-6	13	TRBJ2-7	ASSYWIGRDYEQY
NA	TRBV14	13	TRBJ2-7	ASSPRQGVFYEQY
NA	TRBV24-1	16	TRBJ2-5	ATSDSARLAGGVETQY
NA	TRBV20-1	13	TRBJ2-1	SATRLAGGHNEQF
NA	TRBV18	11	TRBJ1-2	ASSPGEVNGYT
once	TRBV20-1	12	TRBJ2-1	SARAPGGNVEQF
NA	TRBV20-1	10	TRBJ2-7	SASFRFHEQY
NA	TRBV4-1	13	TRBJ2-2	ASSQGALGPGELF
many	TRBV7-9	12	TRBJ2-7	ASSSHWRPYEQY
NA	TRBV7-2	15	TRBJ1-1	ASSLVVSADMNTEAF
NA	TRBV7-8	15	TRBJ2-7	ASSLGKIELPSYEQY
NA	TRBV25-1	15	TRBJ2-3	ASSDRDSFITTDTQY
NA	TRBV20-1	16	TRBJ2-7	SARRVGLAGGPRDEQY
many	TRBV6-6	13	TRBJ2-3	ASSYPGGSTDTQY
few	TRBV28	13	TRBJ2-3	ASGVAGTGRDTQY
few	TRBV12-3/TRBV12-4	13	TRBJ1-2	ASSLIGRSLYGYT
few	TRBV6-6	11	TRBJ1-2	ASTLPSFYGYT
NA	TRBV14	13	TRBJ1-1	ASSQLTGGLSEAF
NA	TRBV11-2	14	TRBJ2-7	ASSGVGAGGYNEQY
NA	TRBV4-1	17	TRBJ2-1	ASSQDRLAGILFYNEQF
NA	TRBV12-3/TRBV12-4	13	TRBJ1-2	ASSLLGGAGYGYT
NA	TRBV20-1	9	TRBJ2-5	SASSQSGQY
NA	TRBV29-1	8	TRBJ1-2	SVRGAGYT
few	TRBV6-2/TRBV6-3	15	TRBJ2-3	ASSPLAGGPRTDTQY
NA	TRBV20-1	15	TRBJ2-1	SARKGPAGEPYNEQF
few	TRBV2	13	TRBJ2-2	ASSEVLSNTGELF
NA	TRBV10-3	13	TRBJ1-1	ASQDRRGTNTEAF
NA	TRBV10-3	12	TRBJ2-3	AVGLAGVADTQY
NA	TRBV12-3/TRBV12-4	14	TRBJ2-7	ASSSEGRGHSYEQY
few	TRBV7-9	9	TRBJ1-1	ASSFQTEAF
few	TRBV18	11	TRBJ1-4	ASSRGPNEKLF
few	TRBV4-2	14	TRBJ2-3	ASSLRERTSTDTQY